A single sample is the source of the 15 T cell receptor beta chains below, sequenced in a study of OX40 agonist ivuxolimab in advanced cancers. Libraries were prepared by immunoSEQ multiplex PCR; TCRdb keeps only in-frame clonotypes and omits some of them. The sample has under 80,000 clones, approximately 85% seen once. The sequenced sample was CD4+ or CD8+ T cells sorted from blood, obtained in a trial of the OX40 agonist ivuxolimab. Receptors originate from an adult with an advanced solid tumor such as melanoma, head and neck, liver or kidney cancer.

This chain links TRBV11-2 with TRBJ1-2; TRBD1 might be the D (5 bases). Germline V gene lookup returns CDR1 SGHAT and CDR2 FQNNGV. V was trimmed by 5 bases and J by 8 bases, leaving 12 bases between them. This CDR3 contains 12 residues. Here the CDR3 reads CASSREGAGYTF. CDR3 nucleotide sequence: TGTGCCAGCAGCCGGGAAGGGGCCGGCTACACCTTC.

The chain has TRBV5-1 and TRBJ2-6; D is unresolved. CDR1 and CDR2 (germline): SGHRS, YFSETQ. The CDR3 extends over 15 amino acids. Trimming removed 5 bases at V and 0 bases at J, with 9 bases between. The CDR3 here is CASRSFPSGANVLTF. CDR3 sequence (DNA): TGCGCCAGCAGGAGTTTCCCCTCTGGGGCCAACGTCCTGACTTTC.

In DNA form, the CDR3 reads TGTGCCAGCAGTGAGATCGGGAAAAACTATGGCTACACCTTC. It specifies CASSEIGKNYGYTF. The chain carries TRBV6-1 and TRBJ1-2; D is undetermined. Trimming removed 3 bases at V and 2 bases at J, with 10 bases between. Per the germline V gene, CDR1 is MNHNS and CDR2 is SASEGT. This CDR3 region has 14 residues.

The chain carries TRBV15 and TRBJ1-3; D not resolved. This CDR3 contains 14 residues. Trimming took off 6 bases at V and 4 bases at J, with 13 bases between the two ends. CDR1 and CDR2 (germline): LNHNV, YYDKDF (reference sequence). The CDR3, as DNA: TGTGCCACCAGTACACGGGGTTCCGGAAACACCATATATTTT. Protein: CATSTRGSGNTIYF.

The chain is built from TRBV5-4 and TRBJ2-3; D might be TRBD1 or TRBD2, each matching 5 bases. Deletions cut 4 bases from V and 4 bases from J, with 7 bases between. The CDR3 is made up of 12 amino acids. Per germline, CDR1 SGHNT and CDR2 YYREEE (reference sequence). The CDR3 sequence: CASSRGPDTQYF. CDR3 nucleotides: TGTGCCAGCAGCAGGGGACCAGATACGCAGTATTTT. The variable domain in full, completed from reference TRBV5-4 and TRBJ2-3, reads ETGVTQSPTHLIKTRGQQVTLRCSSQSGHNTVSWYQQALGQGPQFIFQYYREEENGRGNFPPRFSGLQFPNYSSELNVNALELDDSALYLCASSRGPDTQYFGPGTRLTVL.

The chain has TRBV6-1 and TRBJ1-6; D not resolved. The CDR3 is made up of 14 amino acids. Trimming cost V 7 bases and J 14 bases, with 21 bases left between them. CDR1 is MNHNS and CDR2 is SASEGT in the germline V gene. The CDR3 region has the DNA TGTGCCAGCACAGGTGACGGAGGAGTTGTGGCCCTCCACTTT. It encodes CASTGDGGVVALHF.

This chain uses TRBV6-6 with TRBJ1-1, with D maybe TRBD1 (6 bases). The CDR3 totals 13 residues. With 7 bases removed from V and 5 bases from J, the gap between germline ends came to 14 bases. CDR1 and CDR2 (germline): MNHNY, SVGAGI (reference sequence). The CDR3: CASTMGGKTEAFF. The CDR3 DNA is TGTGCCAGCACGATGGGGGGCAAGACTGAAGCTTTCTTT.

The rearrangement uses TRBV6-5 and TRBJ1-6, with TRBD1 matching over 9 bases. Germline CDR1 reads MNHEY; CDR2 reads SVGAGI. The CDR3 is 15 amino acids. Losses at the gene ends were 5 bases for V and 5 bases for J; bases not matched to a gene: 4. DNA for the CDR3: TGTGCCAGCAGTGCGGACAGGGGTCATAATTCACCCCTCCACTTT. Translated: CASSADRGHNSPLHF.

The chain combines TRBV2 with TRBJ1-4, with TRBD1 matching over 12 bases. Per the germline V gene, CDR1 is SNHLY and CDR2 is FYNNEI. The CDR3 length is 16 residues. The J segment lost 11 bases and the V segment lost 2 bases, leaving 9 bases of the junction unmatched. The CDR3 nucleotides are TGTGCCAGCAGTGAAACGGGTGGGACAGGGGGCCTTAAACTGTTTTTT. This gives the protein CASSETGGTGGLKLFF.

The CDR3 spells CASSSNTGGRYSNQPQHF. CDR3 in DNA: TGTGCCAGCAGTTCCAACACTGGGGGCCGGTATAGCAATCAGCCCCAGCATTTT. The genes are TRBV28 and TRBJ1-5; possibly TRBD1 for D (6 bases). Per the germline V gene, CDR1 is MDHEN and CDR2 is SYDVKM. The V and J ends lost 4 bases and 0 bases respectively, with 19 bases between them. This CDR3 has 18 residues.

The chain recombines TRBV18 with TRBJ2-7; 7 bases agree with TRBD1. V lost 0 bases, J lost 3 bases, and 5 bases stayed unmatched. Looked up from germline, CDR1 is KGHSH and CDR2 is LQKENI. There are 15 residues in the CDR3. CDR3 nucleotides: TGTGCCAGCTCACCACCGGGACAGAGTTTCTACGAGCAGTACTTC. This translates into CASSPPGQSFYEQYF.

The CDR3: CASSELGAGEKLFF. CDR3 bases: TGTGCCAGCAGTGAATTGGGGGCGGGAGAAAAACTGTTTTTT. This chain uses TRBV2 with TRBJ1-4, with D possibly TRBD1 on 6 matching bases. The V gene lost 2 bases and the J gene lost 8 bases, with 12 bases spanning the gap. The CDR3 extends over 14 amino acids. Germline V gene lookup returns CDR1 SNHLY and CDR2 FYNNEI.

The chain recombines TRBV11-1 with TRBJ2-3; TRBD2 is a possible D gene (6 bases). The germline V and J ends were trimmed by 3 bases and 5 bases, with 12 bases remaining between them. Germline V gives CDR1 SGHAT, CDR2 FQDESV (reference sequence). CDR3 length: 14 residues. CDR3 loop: CASSLAGPGDTQYF. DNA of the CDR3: TGTGCCAGCAGCTTGGCGGGGCCGGGAGATACGCAGTATTTT.

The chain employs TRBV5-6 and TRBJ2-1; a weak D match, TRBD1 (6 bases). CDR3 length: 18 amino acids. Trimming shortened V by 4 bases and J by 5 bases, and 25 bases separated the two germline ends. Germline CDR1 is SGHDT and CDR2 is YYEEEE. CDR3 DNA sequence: TGTGCCAGCAGCGCACAGGGTTGGGGCCCCGGAACGCACAATGAGCAGTTCTTC. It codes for CASSAQGWGPGTHNEQFF.

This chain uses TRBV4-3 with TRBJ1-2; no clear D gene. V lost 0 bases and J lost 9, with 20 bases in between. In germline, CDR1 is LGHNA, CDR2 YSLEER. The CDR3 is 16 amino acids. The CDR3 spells CASSQDLDTVTISYTF. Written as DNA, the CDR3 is TGCGCCAGCAGCCAAGACCTCGACACAGTAACTATAAGCTACACCTTC.